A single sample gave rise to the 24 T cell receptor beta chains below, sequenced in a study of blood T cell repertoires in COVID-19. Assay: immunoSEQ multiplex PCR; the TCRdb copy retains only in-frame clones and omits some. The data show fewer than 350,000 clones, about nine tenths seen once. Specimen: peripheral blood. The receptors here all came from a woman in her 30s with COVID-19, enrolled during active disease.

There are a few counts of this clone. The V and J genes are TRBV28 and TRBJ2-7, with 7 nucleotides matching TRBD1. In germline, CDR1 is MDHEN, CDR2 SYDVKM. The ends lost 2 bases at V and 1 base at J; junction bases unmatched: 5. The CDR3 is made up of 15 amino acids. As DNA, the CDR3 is TGTGCCAGCAGTTTACCAGGGGGTGGGTCCTACGAGCAGTACTTC. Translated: CASSLPGGGSYEQYF.

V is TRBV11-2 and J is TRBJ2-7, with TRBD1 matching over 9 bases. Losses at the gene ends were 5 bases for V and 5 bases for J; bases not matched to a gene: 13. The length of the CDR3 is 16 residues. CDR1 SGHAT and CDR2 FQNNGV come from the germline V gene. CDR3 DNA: TGTGCCAGCAGCCCAGATAGGGACAGGGCAAGGCACGAGCAGTACTTC. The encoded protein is CASSPDRDRARHEQYF.

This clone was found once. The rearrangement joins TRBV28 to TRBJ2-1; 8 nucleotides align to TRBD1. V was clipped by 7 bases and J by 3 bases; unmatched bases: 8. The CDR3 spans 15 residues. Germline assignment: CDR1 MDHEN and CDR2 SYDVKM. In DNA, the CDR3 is TGTGCCAGCACCCATAGACAGGGGAGCTACAATGAGCAGTTCTTC. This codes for CASTHRQGSYNEQFF.

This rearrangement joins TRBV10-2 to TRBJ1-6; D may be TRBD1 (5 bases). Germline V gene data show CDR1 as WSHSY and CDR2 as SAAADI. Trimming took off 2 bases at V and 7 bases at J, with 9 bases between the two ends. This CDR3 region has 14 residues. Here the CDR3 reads CASSEVRENSPLHF. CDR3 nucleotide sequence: TGCGCCAGCAGTGAGGTCAGGGAAAATTCACCCCTCCACTTT.

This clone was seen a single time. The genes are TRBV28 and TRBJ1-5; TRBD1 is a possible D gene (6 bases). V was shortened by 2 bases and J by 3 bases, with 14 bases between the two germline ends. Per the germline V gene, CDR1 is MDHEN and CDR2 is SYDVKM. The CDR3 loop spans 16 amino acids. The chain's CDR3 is CASSLTGQPLNQPQHF. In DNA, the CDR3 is TGTGCCAGCAGTTTAACCGGACAGCCTCTCAATCAGCCCCAGCATTTT. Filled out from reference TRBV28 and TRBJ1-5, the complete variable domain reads DVKVTQSSRYLVKRTGEKVFLECVQDMDHENMFWYRQDPGLGLRLIYFSYDVKMKEKGDIPEGYSVSREKKERFSLILESASTNQTSMYLCASSLTGQPLNQPQHFGDGTRLSIL.

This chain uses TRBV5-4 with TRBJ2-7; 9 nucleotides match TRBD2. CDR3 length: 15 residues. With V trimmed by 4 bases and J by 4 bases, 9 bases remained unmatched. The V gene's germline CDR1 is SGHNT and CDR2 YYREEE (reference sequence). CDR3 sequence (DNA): TGTGCCAGCAGCCTACTTATAGCGGGGGTTTACGAGCAGTACTTC. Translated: CASSLLIAGVYEQYF.

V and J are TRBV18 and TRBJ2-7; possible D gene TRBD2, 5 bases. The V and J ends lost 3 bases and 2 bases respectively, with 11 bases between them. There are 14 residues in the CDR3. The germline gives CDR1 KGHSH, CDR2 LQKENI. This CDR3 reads CASSPIEGAYEQYF. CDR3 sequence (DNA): TGTGCCAGCTCACCGATCGAGGGTGCCTACGAGCAGTACTTC. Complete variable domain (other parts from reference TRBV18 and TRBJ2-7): NAGVMQNPRHLVRRRGQEARLRCSPMKGHSHVYWYRQLPEEGLKFMVYLQKENIIDESGMPKERFSAEFPKEGPSILRIQQVVRGDSAAYFCASSPIEGAYEQYFGPGTRLTVT.

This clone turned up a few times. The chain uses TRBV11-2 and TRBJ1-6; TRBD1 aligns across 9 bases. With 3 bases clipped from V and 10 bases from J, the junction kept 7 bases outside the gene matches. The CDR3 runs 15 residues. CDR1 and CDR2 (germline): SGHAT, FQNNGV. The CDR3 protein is CASSFTGTGRSPLHF. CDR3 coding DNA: TGTGCCAGCAGCTTCACCGGGACAGGGAGGTCACCCCTCCACTTT.

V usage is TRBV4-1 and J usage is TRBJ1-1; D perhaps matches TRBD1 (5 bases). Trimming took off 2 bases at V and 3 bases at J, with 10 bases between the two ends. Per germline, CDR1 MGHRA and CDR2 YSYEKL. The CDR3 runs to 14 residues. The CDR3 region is CASSQREGDTEAFF. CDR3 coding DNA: TGCGCCAGCAGCCAAAGGGAAGGGGACACTGAAGCTTTCTTT.

CDR3 sequence: CASSYSGEDYGYTF. For the CDR3, the DNA is TGTGCCAGCAGTTACTCGGGTGAGGACTATGGCTACACCTTC. The rearrangement joins TRBV6-6 to TRBJ1-2; D gene uncertain. Germline lookup yields CDR1 MNHNY and CDR2 SVGAGI (reference sequence). Trimming pared 0 bases from V and 3 bases from J, leaving 8 bases between. There are 14 residues in the CDR3.

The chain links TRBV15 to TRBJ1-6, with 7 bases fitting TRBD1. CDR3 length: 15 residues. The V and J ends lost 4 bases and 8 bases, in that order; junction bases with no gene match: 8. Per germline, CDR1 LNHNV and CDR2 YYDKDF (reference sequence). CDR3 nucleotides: TGTGCCACCAGCACAAAGAGACAGGGTGATTCACCCCTCCACTTT. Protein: CATSTKRQGDSPLHF.

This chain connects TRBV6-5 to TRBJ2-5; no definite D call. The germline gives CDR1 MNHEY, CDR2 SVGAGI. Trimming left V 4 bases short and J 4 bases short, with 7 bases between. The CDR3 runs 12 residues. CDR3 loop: CASSLLGETQYF. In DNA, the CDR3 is TGTGCCAGCAGTTTACTTGGAGAGACCCAGTACTTC.

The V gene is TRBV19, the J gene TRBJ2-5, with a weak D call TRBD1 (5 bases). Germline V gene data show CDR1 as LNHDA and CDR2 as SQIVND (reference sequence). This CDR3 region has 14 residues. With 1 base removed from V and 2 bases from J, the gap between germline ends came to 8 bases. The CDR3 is CASSIGRAQETQYF. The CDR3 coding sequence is TGTGCCAGTAGTATAGGCAGGGCTCAAGAGACCCAGTACTTC.

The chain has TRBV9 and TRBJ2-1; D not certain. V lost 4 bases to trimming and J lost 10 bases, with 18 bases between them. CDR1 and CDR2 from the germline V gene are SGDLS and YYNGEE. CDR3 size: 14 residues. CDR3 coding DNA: TGTGCCAGCAGCTCCACCCCCTTGGCCAAGGAGCAGTTCTTC. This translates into CASSSTPLAKEQFF.

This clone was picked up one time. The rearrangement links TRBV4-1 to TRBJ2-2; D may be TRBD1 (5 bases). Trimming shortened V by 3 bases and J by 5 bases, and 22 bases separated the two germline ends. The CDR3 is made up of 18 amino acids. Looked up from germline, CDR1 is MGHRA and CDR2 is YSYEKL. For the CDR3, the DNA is TGCGCCAGCAGCCACTCAAGGGGAAAAGGCTCTGGGACCGGGGAGCTGTTTTTT. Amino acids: CASSHSRGKGSGTGELFF.

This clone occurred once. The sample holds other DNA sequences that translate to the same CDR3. The CDR3 region is CASSLVGGAGTDTQYF. In nucleotides, the CDR3 is TGCGCCAGCAGCCTGGTAGGAGGGGCAGGGACAGATACGCAGTATTTT. The chain employs TRBV5-1 and TRBJ2-3; tentative D call: TRBD2 (6 bases). The V gene lost 4 bases and the J gene lost 3 bases, with 18 bases spanning the gap. CDR3 length equals 16 residues. CDR1 and CDR2 (germline): SGHRS, YFSETQ.

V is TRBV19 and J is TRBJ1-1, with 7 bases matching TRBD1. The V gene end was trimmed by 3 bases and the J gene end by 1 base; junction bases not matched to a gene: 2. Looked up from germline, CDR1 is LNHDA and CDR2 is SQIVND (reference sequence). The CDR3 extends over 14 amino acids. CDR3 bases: TGTGCCAGTAGTATGGGGACAGCGAACACTGAAGCTTTCTTT. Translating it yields CASSMGTANTEAFF. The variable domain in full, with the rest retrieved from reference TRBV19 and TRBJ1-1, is DGGITQSPKYLFRKEGQNVTLSCEQNLNHDAMYWYRQDPGQGLRLIYYSQIVNDFQKGDIAEGYSVSREKKESFPLTVTSAQKNPTAFYLCASSMGTANTEAFFGQGTRLTVV.

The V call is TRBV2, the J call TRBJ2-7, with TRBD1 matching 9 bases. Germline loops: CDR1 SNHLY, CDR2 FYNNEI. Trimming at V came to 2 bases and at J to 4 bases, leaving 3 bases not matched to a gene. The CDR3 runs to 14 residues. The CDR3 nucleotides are TGTGCCAGCAGTGAAATGGGACAGGGTTACGAGCAGTACTTC. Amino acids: CASSEMGQGYEQYF.

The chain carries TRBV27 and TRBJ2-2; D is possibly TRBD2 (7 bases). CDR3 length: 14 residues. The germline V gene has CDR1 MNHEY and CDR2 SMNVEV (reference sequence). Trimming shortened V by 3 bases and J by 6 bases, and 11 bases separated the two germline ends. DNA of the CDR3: TGTGCCAGCAGTTTTGGGGGGGGGCCCGGGGAGCTGTTTTTT. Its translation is CASSFGGGPGELFF.

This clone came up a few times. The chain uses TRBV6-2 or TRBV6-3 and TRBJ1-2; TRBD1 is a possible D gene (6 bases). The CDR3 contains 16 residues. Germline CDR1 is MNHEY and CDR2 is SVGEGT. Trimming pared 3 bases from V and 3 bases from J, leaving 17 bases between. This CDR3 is CASSYSTATGDYGYTF. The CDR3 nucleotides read TGTGCCAGCAGTTATAGTACGGCGACAGGCGACTATGGCTACACCTTC.

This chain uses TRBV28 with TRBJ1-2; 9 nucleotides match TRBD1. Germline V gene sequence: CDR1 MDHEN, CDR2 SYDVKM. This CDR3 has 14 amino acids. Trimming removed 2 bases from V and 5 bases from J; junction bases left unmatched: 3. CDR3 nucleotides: TGTGCCAGCAGTTTAGGGGACAGGGCTTATGGCTACACCTTC. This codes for CASSLGDRAYGYTF.

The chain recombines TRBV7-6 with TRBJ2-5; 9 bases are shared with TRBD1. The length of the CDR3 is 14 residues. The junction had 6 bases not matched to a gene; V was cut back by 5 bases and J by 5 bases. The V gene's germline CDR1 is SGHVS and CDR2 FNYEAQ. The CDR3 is CASSVGQGEETQYF. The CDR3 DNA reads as TGTGCCAGCAGCGTGGGACAGGGTGAGGAGACCCAGTACTTC.

The CDR3 region has the DNA TGTGCCAGCAGGGCTCCAGGGGGCGCAAATCAGCCCCAGCATTTT. Amino acids: CASRAPGGANQPQHF. The chain uses TRBV6-5 and TRBJ1-5; 8 bases map to TRBD1. J gave up 4 bases and V 6 bases, and 8 bases lay outside the gene matches. The germline V gene encodes CDR1 MNHEY and CDR2 SVGAGI. The CDR3 is made up of 15 amino acids.

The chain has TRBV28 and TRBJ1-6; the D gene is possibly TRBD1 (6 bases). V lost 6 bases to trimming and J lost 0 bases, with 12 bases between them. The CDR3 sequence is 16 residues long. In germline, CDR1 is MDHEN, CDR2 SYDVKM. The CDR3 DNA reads TGTGCCAGCAGGACTACAGGGAGCTCCTATAATTCACCCCTCCACTTT. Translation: CASRTTGSSYNSPLHF.